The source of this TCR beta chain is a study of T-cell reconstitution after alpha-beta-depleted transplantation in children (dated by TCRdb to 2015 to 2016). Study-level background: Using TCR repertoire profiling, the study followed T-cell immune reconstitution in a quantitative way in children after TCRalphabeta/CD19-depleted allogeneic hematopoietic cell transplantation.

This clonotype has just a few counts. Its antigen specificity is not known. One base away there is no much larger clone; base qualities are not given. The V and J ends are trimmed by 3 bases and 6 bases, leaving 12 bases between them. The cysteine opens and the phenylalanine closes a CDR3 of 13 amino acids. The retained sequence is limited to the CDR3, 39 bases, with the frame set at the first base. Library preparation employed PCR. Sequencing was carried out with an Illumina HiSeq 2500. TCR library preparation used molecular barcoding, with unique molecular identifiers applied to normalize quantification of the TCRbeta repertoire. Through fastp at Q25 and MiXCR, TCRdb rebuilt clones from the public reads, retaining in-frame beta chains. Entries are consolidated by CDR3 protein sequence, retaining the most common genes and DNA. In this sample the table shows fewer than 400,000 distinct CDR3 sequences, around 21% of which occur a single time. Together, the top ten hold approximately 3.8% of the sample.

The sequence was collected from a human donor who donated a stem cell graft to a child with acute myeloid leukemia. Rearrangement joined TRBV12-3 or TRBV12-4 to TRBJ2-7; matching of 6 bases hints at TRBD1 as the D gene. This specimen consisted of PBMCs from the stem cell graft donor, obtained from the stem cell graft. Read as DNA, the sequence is TGTGCCAGCAGTTTCCCACAGGGCGCCGAGCAGTACTTC. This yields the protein CASSFPQGAEQYF.